This record covers a single T cell receptor beta chain. Repertoires were generated with immunoSEQ multiplex PCR, while TCRdb's copy carries only in-frame clones and drops some. The table lists about 20,000 clones, roughly 73% of them singletons. The data were taken from a study of T cells in tumors after PD-1 blockade. Overall study context: Either cemiplimab 350 mg every 2 weeks or pembrolizumab 200 mg every 3 weeks was given.

Input was 616 ng to 6,004 ng of genomic DNA from tumor or blood. This sequence was found in a human donor with basal cell carcinoma. The specimen was PBMCs, collected before anti-PD-1 treatment.

CDR3 coding DNA: TGCGCCAGCAGAGCCACGAACACCGGGGAGCTGTTTTTT. Amino acids: CASRATNTGELFF. The chain joins TRBV5-1 to TRBJ2-2; D gene uncertain. Germline V gene data show CDR1 as SGHRS and CDR2 as YFSETQ. Trimming stripped 5 bases from V and 0 bases from J, with 5 bases between. This CDR3 comprises 13 residues.